This entry describes one T cell receptor beta chain. Its antigen is currently not known. Base-call qualities are not available, and no considerably larger clone is one nucleotide away. The entry originates in a study of blood T cell repertoires in COVID-19 (dated by TCRdb to 2020 to 2021). General notes on the study: The collaborator samples originated in the United States, Italy and Spain and spanned the acute and convalescent phases of COVID-19. The material from the prospective study consisted of cDNA or gDNA derived from T cells, B-cell-depleted T cells, or PBMCs. Subjects who had been exposed to COVID-19, were actively infected with it, or had recovered from it provided the deeply sampled blood TCRbeta repertoires that made up the dataset. A freely available public database, intended as a resource for researchers studying the immune response to SARS-CoV-2, is where the repertoires were released. Samples came from the ongoing ImmuneRACE study (first 160 participants) plus 1,254 subjects from 6 global collaborators. Sample metadata almost always included a de-identified subject ID, COVID-19 status, age in years and sex. Where available, HLA class I and class II types were obtained from metadata supplied by the sample provider rather than from assay-based typing. What the research found in general, with its limitations: Clinical and demographic metadata were provided uncurated, with the amount varying by source and participant.

Enrolling through a virtual design, the prospective study's participants ranged in age from roughly 18 to 90 years and lived across about two dozen United States geographic areas. In the prospective study, participants were assigned to cohorts based on the clinical history participants reported in a screening survey and a study questionnaire. ImmuneRACE Cohort 3 recovered participants were defined by two consecutive negative NP/OP PCR tests, healthcare professional clearance, or symptom resolution. Each participant in the prospective study had whole blood, serum and a nasopharyngeal or oropharyngeal swab collected by mobile phlebotomists. Over a roughly two-month period, participants in the prospective study had the option of providing additional blood draws and questionnaires. Before DNA extraction, prospective study blood samples were shipped either frozen or at room temperature. The immunoSEQ Assay, a bias-controlled multiplex PCR, was used to amplify TCRbeta CDR3 regions from genomic DNA. The study's own analysis went as follows. Within the assay, amplification of reference gene primers was used to estimate how many nucleated cells each sample contained. To quantify the absolute abundance of each unique TCRbeta CDR3 rearrangement, sequence reads were collapsed and filtered. For each sample, productive Simpson clonality was calculated by taking the square root of Simpson's diversity index across productive rearrangements. TCRdb holds this immuneACCESS table with in-frame rearrangements only. Some clones are missing; in checked studies, unresolved V genes explain under half, and the rest has no known cause. V and J calls and clone size are those listed in that table; D and trimming were worked out from the DNA. Counted in this sample were some 250,000 clones; roughly 90% of them appeared once. The ten largest clones represent around 10% of the sample.

Including the terminal cysteine and phenylalanine, the CDR3 comprises 14 residues. Solely the CDR3 DNA is kept, with 42 bases framed from the first base. V and J are truncated by 8 bases and 2 bases respectively, leaving an intervening sequence of 13 bases. For CDR1 and CDR2, the germline V gene lists SNHLY and FYNNEI. This TCR came from a man aged 35-49 years who had recovered from COVID-19. Rearrangement joined TRBV2 to TRBJ1-5; 5 matching bases give a weak D call of TRBD1. The sequenced sample consisted of PBMCs or T cells enriched from blood (not recorded which). The encoded CDR3 is CASSLETGNQPQHF. The bases read TGTGCCAGCTCCTTGGAGACAGGCAATCAGCCCCAGCATTTT.